This T cell receptor (beta chain) was profiled in a study of Ad26.COV2.S vaccination and SARS-CoV-2 variants (TCRdb year 2021). As for the study more broadly: Donors in the vaccine arm were drawn from COV1001, a multicentre, randomized, double-blind, placebo-controlled phase I-IIa trial testing Ad26.COV2.S in healthy adults. Ad26.COV2.S was administered intramuscularly at a dose of 5x10^10 or 1x10^11 viral particles, either as one shot or as two shots given 56 days apart. TCRbeta repertoire sequencing was used to assess the specificity and breadth of SARS-CoV-2-reactive T cell receptors after Ad26.COV2.S vaccination. A total of some 30 samples were included in the TCR-sequenced set, comprising some 20 Ad26.COV2.S vaccine recipients, 5 placebo recipients and 8 SARS-CoV-2 convalescent individuals. Trial participants were randomized into five groups of five: low-dose or high-dose Ad26.COV2.S given once or twice, or placebo on both occasions. Throughout the experiments and outcome assessment, investigators stayed blinded to trial group allocation. The research as a whole found: After vaccination, spike-specific CD8+ and CD4+ T cell responses were reported to show substantial breadth. The authors noted that total T cell responses may have been underestimated by the TCR breadth and depth analyses. Higher spike-specific TCR breadth was observed in Ad26.COV2.S recipients than in placebo recipients (P = 0.0014). Vaccine and placebo recipients had similar non-spike TCR breadth, a finding consistent with the vaccine containing only spike. The study was not powered for comparison of responses between vaccine doses or regimens.

The immunoSEQ Assay was used to sequence TCRbeta CDR3 regions. After extraction, genomic DNA underwent amplification by bias-controlled multiplex PCR, followed by high-throughput sequencing. In the original analysis: To quantify the absolute abundance of each unique TCRbeta CDR3 region, sequences were collapsed and filtered. T cell fraction was estimated by normalizing TCRbeta template counts to usable DNA, which was measured by amplifying reference genes present in all nucleated cells. Repertoire TCRs were annotated as SARS-CoV-2-specific when V gene, CDR3 amino acid sequence and J gene were exactly matched to a known reactive TCR set. The reference SARS-CoV-2 TCR set came from MIRA and was filtered for enrichment in COVID-19-positive ImmuneCODE repertoires, removing public or cross-reactive TCRs. Using the MIRA antigens, annotated TCRs were further analysed by specific ORF or by position within an ORF. Depth was the summed frequency of annotated unique rearrangements, while breadth was defined as annotated unique rearrangements over total unique productive rearrangements. TCR breadth was compared between groups using two-sided Wilcoxon rank-sum tests. This is the immuneACCESS table as TCRdb keeps it, with only in-frame sequences that have V and J called. A part of the clones is gone; compared with another copy, unresolved V genes explain less than half, and the rest is unexplained. V and J calls and clone size come straight from that table; D and trimming were deduced from the DNA. The sample table contains 410,000 or so clones; only one count was recorded for 80% to 95% of them. Of the sample, more than 1.5% falls within the top ten clones.

The germline V gene sets CDR1 to SGDLS and CDR2 to YYNGEE. V loses 2 bases of germline sequence and J loses 7 bases, and the interval between the two ends is 16 bases. From cysteine to phenylalanine, the CDR3 is 16 amino acids long. Only the CDR3 DNA stays, 48 bases, in frame from base 1. The treatment or condition label here, explained by the study, means: 15 to 20 received Ad26.COV2.S at low or high dose, single or two shots; roughly five received placebo; per-sample allocation not given. Repertoires of vaccine and placebo recipients were sequenced from samples collected on day 63 after the first injection. In Cohort 1b, around 25 adults aged 18-55 years were enrolled at a single site in Boston, USA, between 29 July and 7 August 2020. Ad26.COV2.S was a replication-incompetent adenovirus type 26 vector expressing a prefusion-stabilized SARS-CoV-2 spike protein from the original Wuhan strain. About this clone itself: What antigen it recognizes has not been identified. Nothing much larger sits one base from this clone, and base qualities are not available.

The clonotype was recovered from a person aged 18-65 years who received the Ad26.COV2.S COVID-19 vaccine or a placebo. The chain joins TRBV9 to TRBJ1-6; the D segment could be TRBD1, given 6 matching bases. This sample comprised peripheral blood, obtained in a trial of Ad26.COV2.S vaccine versus placebo. The CDR3 reads as follows: CASSVNPGTPNSPLHF. Here is the DNA: TGTGCCAGCAGCGTCAATCCCGGGACACCCAATTCACCCCTCCACTTT.